A single sample gave rise to the 7 T cell receptor beta chains below, sequenced in a study of shared clonotypes between healthy human individuals. Using immunoSEQ multiplex PCR, the repertoire was profiled, and TCRdb retains in-frame clones only, with some absent. The repertoire holds 850,000 to 1,200,000 clones, with about 75% as singletons. The specimen was memory CD4+ T cells sorted from blood. Stated subset: CD45RA-negative fraction. The receptors here all came from a man between 18 and 29 years old in good health.

The rearrangement uses TRBV30 and TRBJ1-3; D gene unclear. There are 12 residues in the CDR3. Germline CDR1 and CDR2: GTSNPN and SVGIG (reference sequence). V was shortened by 4 bases and J by 8 bases, with 12 bases between the two germline ends. CDR3 DNA: TGTGCCTGGACTCCCGGGGTCGACACCATATATTTT. Translated, it gives CAWTPGVDTIYF.

V is TRBV30 and J is TRBJ2-3, with TRBD1 matching over 10 bases. V trimming: 3 bases; J trimming: 6 bases; junction bases outside the gene matches: 6. This CDR3 contains 14 residues. CDR1 and CDR2 (germline): GTSNPN, SVGIG (reference sequence). CDR3 sequence (DNA): TGTGCCTGGAGGCCGGGACAGGGGTTGGATACGCAGTATTTT. Its protein is CAWRPGQGLDTQYF.

V usage is TRBV6-1 and J usage is TRBJ1-3; D is ambiguous. CDR1 is MNHNS and CDR2 is SASEGT in the germline V gene. The CDR3 is 14 amino acids. V was trimmed by 8 bases and J by 4 bases, leaving 15 bases between them. The CDR3 reads CASRALLAGNTIYF. CDR3 coding DNA: TGTGCCAGCCGGGCGCTATTGGCGGGAAACACCATATATTTT.

The rearrangement links TRBV29-1 to TRBJ1-1, with 10 bases matching TRBD1. The ends lost 4 bases at V and 5 bases at J; junction bases unmatched: 10. Germline V gene lookup returns CDR1 SQVTM and CDR2 ANQGSEA. This CDR3 region has 15 residues. In DNA form, the CDR3 reads TGCAGCGTTGTCTTGCCGGGACAGGGGCATACTGAAGCTTTCTTT. It encodes CSVVLPGQGHTEAFF.

V is TRBV27 and J is TRBJ2-5; maybe TRBD1 (6 bases). The J call may not be correct, given that the DNA end is closer to TRBJ2-7. The CDR3 runs 15 residues. CDR1 and CDR2 from the germline V gene are MNHEY and SMNVEV (reference sequence). The CDR3 sequence is CASRPTTGMRGEQYF. CDR3 nucleotide sequence: TGTGCCAGCAGGCCAACCACAGGGATGCGTGGCGAGCAGTACTTC.

The V call is TRBV4-3, the J call TRBJ2-2, with D perhaps TRBD1 (6 bases). CDR1 and CDR2 (germline): LGHNA, YSLEER. The CDR3 sequence is 15 residues long. V gave up 0 bases and J gave up 7 bases, with 12 bases separating them. CDR3 nucleotides: TGCGCCAGCAGCCAAGATCGCAGGGGCAGCGGGGAGCTGTTTTTT. Protein sequence: CASSQDRRGSGELFF.

The chain links TRBV6-1 to TRBJ1-2, with 8 bases identical to TRBD1. This CDR3 contains 16 residues. The junction had 12 bases not matched to a gene; V was cut back by 2 bases and J by 7 bases. From germline, CDR1 is MNHNS and CDR2 SASEGT. The DNA for the CDR3 is TGTGCCAGCAGTGAACTGGACAGGGCCTCGACGGGTGGCTACACCTTC. Its translation is CASSELDRASTGGYTF.